What follows are 11 T cell receptor beta chains derived from one specimen sequenced in a study of blood T cell repertoires in COVID-19. The repertoire was sequenced with immunoSEQ multiplex PCR; TCRdb's copy has only in-frame clones and lacks some. The profile shows just over 650,000 clones, approximately 90% of them singletons. Sequenced material: peripheral blood. These TCRs come from a woman aged 18-35 years with acute or convalescent COVID-19.

This chain uses TRBV4-1 with TRBJ1-6; 7 nucleotides align to TRBD1. The germline V gene encodes CDR1 MGHRA and CDR2 YSYEKL. After removal of 3 bases from V and 5 bases from J, the junction contained 1 base not matched to a gene. The CDR3 has 14 residues. The chain's CDR3 is CASSQTGNNSPLHF. The DNA for the CDR3 is TGCGCCAGCAGCCAGACAGGGAATAATTCACCCCTCCACTTT.

The chain employs TRBV29-1 and TRBJ2-3; D is unresolved. CDR1 and CDR2 (germline): SQVTM, ANQGSEA. The V end was cut by 2 bases, the J end by 3 bases, with 18 bases between. This CDR3 contains 16 residues. The CDR3 DNA is TGCAGCGTTGAATCGAGACGGCGGATTGGTACAGATACGCAGTATTTT. It codes for CSVESRRRIGTDTQYF.

About this clone: The junction does not match germline at one end; this may be a read error. This sequence joins TRBV2 and TRBJ1-5, with 7 bases that match TRBD1. CDR1 and CDR2 from the germline V gene are SNHLY and FYNNEI. The CDR3 covers 14 residues. The CDR3 region has the DNA TGTGCCAGCAGCGAAGACAGGGTATATCAGCCCCAGCATTTT. As protein: CASSEDRVYQPQHF. The full variable domain, with the rest looked up from reference TRBV2 and TRBJ1-5, is EPEVTQTPSHQVTQMGQEVILRCVPISNHLYFYWYRQILGQKVEFLVSFYNNEISEKSEIFDDQFSVERPDGSNFTLKIRSTKLEDSAMYFCASSEDRVYQPQHFGDGTRLSIL.

The V and J genes are TRBV7-2 and TRBJ1-2; TRBD1 matches 7 bases. The length of the CDR3 is 12 residues. Germline values: CDR1 SGHTA, CDR2 FQGNSA. The ends lost 3 bases at V and 8 bases at J; junction bases unmatched: 3. CDR3 region: CASSFRGYGYTF. CDR3 DNA: TGTGCCAGCAGCTTCAGGGGGTACGGCTACACCTTC. The full variable domain, completed using reference TRBV7-2 and TRBJ1-2, is GAGVSQSPSNKVTEKGKDVELRCDPISGHTALYWYRQSLGQGLEFLIYFQGNSAPDKSGLPSDRFSAERTGGSVSTLTIQRTQQEDSAVYLCASSFRGYGYTFGSGTRLTVV.

CDR3 protein: CASNPGQVGTEAFF. CDR3 sequence (DNA): TGTGCCAGTAACCCGGGACAGGTTGGAACTGAAGCTTTCTTT. The V and J genes are TRBV19 and TRBJ1-1, with 8 bases lining up with TRBD1. From germline, CDR1 is LNHDA and CDR2 SQIVND (reference sequence). This CDR3 spans 14 amino acids. V was pared by 7 bases and J by 5 bases, with 9 bases of the junction left unmatched.

The rearrangement uses TRBV6-5 and TRBJ2-7; TRBD1 matches 7 bases. The CDR3 sequence is 12 residues long. The V segment lost 10 bases and the J segment 3 bases; nucleotides outside the gene matches: 6. Germline-derived CDR1 and CDR2 are MNHEY and SVGAGI. DNA for the CDR3: TGTGCCACGAACTCAGGGGGCTACGAGCAGTACTTC. Its protein is CATNSGGYEQYF.

Comments on this clone: A junction boundary mismatches the germline segment, possibly from a read error. The genes are TRBV15 and TRBJ1-6; D is undetermined. In germline, CDR1 is LNHNV, CDR2 YYDKDF (reference sequence). This CDR3 spans 17 amino acids. CDR3 nucleotide sequence: TGTGCCACCAGCATTATTTTTGACATATTTGCTAATTCGCCCCTCCACTTT. Its translation: CATSIIFDIFANSPLHF.

The chain uses TRBV10-3 and TRBJ2-5; 11 nucleotides match TRBD2. The junction had 4 bases not matched to a gene; V was cut back by 9 bases and J by 7 bases. The CDR3 sequence is 12 residues long. CDR1 ENHRY and CDR2 SYGVKD come from the germline V gene. CDR3 nucleotides: TGTGCCATTAGCGGGGGGGTCGGGACCCAGTACTTC. Amino acid sequence: CAISGGVGTQYF.

The V gene is TRBV30, the J gene TRBJ1-2; D call uncertain. Germline CDR1 GTSNPN, CDR2 SVGIG (reference sequence). There are 12 residues in the CDR3. V lost 5 bases and J lost 4, with 11 bases in between. This chain's CDR3 is CAWDHRIYGYTF. The CDR3 DNA follows: TGTGCCTGGGACCACAGAATCTATGGCTACACCTTC.

J is TRBJ2-2 and V is TRBV7-9, with 7 bases matching TRBD1. CDR3 size: 16 residues. Germline loops: CDR1 SEHNR, CDR2 FQNEAQ (reference sequence). V trimming: 0 bases; J trimming: 0 bases; junction bases outside the gene matches: 1. CDR3 region: CASSLAGTANTGELFF. CDR3 nucleotides: TGTGCCAGCAGCTTAGCCGGGACAGCGAACACCGGGGAGCTGTTTTTT.

The chain joins TRBV6-5 to TRBJ1-2; no reliable D call. The CDR3 extends over 13 amino acids. Trimming removed 6 bases from V and 2 bases from J, with 10 bases in between. CDR1 and CDR2 (germline): MNHEY, SVGAGI. In nucleotides, the CDR3 is TGTGCCAGCAGCGTCGACACAAACTATGGCTACACCTTC. Protein sequence: CASSVDTNYGYTF.